This passage covers 8 T cell receptor beta chains from one sample sequenced in a study of shared clonotypes between healthy human individuals. Clones were read by immunoSEQ multiplex PCR, and TCRdb kept only the in-frame ones, dropping some. The sample includes about 2.5 million clones, around 90% of them seen just once. Sequencing was done on a sample of naive CD4+ T cells from PBMCs. Subset described: CD45RA+ positively selected. Receptors were obtained from a man aged 18 to 29 in good health. Some clones in this sample may be carry-over from other donors' samples.

The genes are TRBV5-6 and TRBJ1-2, with D possibly being TRBD1 (6 bases). Looked up from germline, CDR1 is SGHDT and CDR2 is YYEEEE. Trimming removed 2 bases at V and 3 bases at J, with 14 bases between. The CDR3 covers 15 residues. As DNA, the CDR3 is TGTGCCAGCAGCTTACGAGGGTACAGGGACTATGGCTACACCTTC. Amino acids: CASSLRGYRDYGYTF.

The chain is built from TRBV28 and TRBJ2-2; D unclear. Germline CDR1 reads MDHEN; CDR2 reads SYDVKM. This CDR3 spans 13 amino acids. Trimming removed 6 bases from V and 1 base from J, with 6 bases in between. The CDR3 DNA reads TGTGCCAGCAGCTCAGGGAACACCGGGGAGCTGTTTTTT. Its protein is CASSSGNTGELFF.

The gene calls are TRBV11-2 and TRBJ1-4, with D possibly TRBD1 on 5 matching bases. Germline-derived CDR1 and CDR2 are SGHAT and FQNNGV. CDR3 size: 14 residues. Trimming took 4 bases from V and 5 from J, leaving 11 bases between them. CDR3 loop: CASSSRQLNEKLFF. CDR3 nucleotides: TGTGCCAGCAGCTCTCGACAGTTAAATGAAAAACTGTTTTTT.

This clone has a single count. J is TRBJ2-1 and V is TRBV5-4; TRBD2 aligns across 10 bases. The germline V gene has CDR1 SGHNT and CDR2 YYREEE (reference sequence). J was trimmed by 4 bases and V by 4 bases; bases with no gene match: 5. The CDR3 sequence is 15 residues long. CDR3 bases: TGTGCCAGCAGCCCAGGGACTAGCGAGTACAATGAGCAGTTCTTC. Its translation is CASSPGTSEYNEQFF.

The chain employs TRBV11-1 and TRBJ1-2; a possible D gene is TRBD1 (5 bases). CDR1 is SGHAT and CDR2 is FQDESV in the germline V gene (reference sequence). V was shortened by 5 bases and J by 4 bases, with 20 bases between the two germline ends. This CDR3 contains 16 residues. The CDR3 sequence: CASSPSGPSPLYGYTF. The CDR3 DNA follows: TGTGCCAGCAGCCCTTCGGGGCCCAGCCCCCTCTATGGCTACACCTTC. Looking up the rest from reference TRBV11-1 and TRBJ1-2 gives the full variable domain: EAEVAQSPRYKITEKSQAVAFWCDPISGHATLYWYRQILGQGPELLVQFQDESVVDDSQLPKDRFSAERLKGVDSTLKIQPAELGDSAMYLCASSPSGPSPLYGYTFGSGTRLTVV.

V is TRBV19 and J is TRBJ2-4; D is possibly TRBD2 (5 bases). The CDR3 has 17 amino acids. V gave up 6 bases and J gave up 2 bases, with 20 bases separating them. Per germline, CDR1 LNHDA and CDR2 SQIVND (reference sequence). The DNA for the CDR3 is TGTGCCAGTAGAGGGATGAGGGAACGGTCTTCCAAAAACATTCAGTACTTC. Its protein product is CASRGMRERSSKNIQYF.

The CDR3 DNA reads as TGTGCCAGCAGCTTGGGGCGGGAGACTGGTGAGCAGTTCTTC. It yields the protein CASSLGRETGEQFF. This chain joins TRBV7-2 and TRBJ2-1, with TRBD2 matching over 7 bases. With 3 bases clipped from V and 9 bases from J, the junction kept 8 bases outside the gene matches. This CDR3 comprises 14 residues. Germline lookup yields CDR1 SGHTA and CDR2 FQGNSA.

Remarks on this clone: The sample contains more than one DNA sequence encoding this CDR3. J is TRBJ1-1 and V is TRBV7-9, with D hard to call. V dropped 2 bases and J dropped 1 base, with 8 bases sitting between them. Germline V lookup: CDR1 SEHNR, CDR2 FQNEAQ (reference sequence). The length of the CDR3 is 14 residues. CDR3: CASSLRASNTEAFF. In nucleotides, the CDR3 is TGTGCCAGCAGCTTAAGGGCATCGAACACTGAAGCTTTCTTT.